The 26 T cell receptor beta chains presented below share a single source sample, sequenced in a study of T cell responses to AZD1222 COVID-19 vaccine. This table comes from immunoSEQ multiplex PCR, and its TCRdb copy is limited to in-frame clones, with some not included. The sample has around 84,000 clones, 85% to 90% seen once. The material sequenced was peripheral blood, taken on day 0 of MenACWY control vaccination. These receptors were collected from an adult in good health.

The chain recombines TRBV15 with TRBJ2-7; D might be TRBD2 (7 bases). CDR1 and CDR2 (germline): LNHNV, YYDKDF (reference sequence). There are 17 residues in the CDR3. V lost 4 bases to trimming and J lost 0 bases, with 19 bases between them. This CDR3 reads CATSNPPRRGLSYEQYF. The DNA for the CDR3 is TGTGCCACCAGCAATCCCCCCCGGCGGGGGCTCTCCTACGAGCAGTACTTC.

This sequence joins TRBV7-9 and TRBJ1-2; D not certain. V shed 5 bases and J shed 4 bases, with 17 bases lying between them. Germline CDR1 SEHNR, CDR2 FQNEAQ (reference sequence). The CDR3 has 15 amino acids. CDR3 nucleotides: TGTGCCAGCAGCCCCCAGAGGTTGGCCATCTATGGCTACACCTTC. Residues: CASSPQRLAIYGYTF.

The chain is built from TRBV6-6 and TRBJ1-5, with D possibly being TRBD1 (5 bases). This CDR3 spans 15 amino acids. V lost 6 bases to trimming and J lost 6 bases, with 18 bases between them. Germline V gene sequence: CDR1 MNHNY, CDR2 SVGAGI (reference sequence). The CDR3 is CASRQGEGRSQPQHF. CDR3 in DNA: TGTGCCAGCAGACAAGGGGAGGGAAGGAGTCAGCCCCAGCATTTT.

The chain is built from TRBV28 and TRBJ1-3; no clear D. Germline values: CDR1 MDHEN, CDR2 SYDVKM. This CDR3 region has 15 residues. The ends were cut back, 5 bases at V and 4 bases at J, with 15 bases in the middle. Here the CDR3 reads CASSATPHAGNTIYF. CDR3 nucleotides: TGTGCCAGCAGTGCAACACCCCACGCGGGAAACACCATATATTTT.

Only one count was recorded for this clone. The CDR3 nucleotides read TGTGCCAGCAGTTACAGGGTCTCTGGGGCCAACGTCCTGACTTTC. Protein: CASSYRVSGANVLTF. The chain employs TRBV6-2 or TRBV6-3 and TRBJ2-6; no definite D call. The CDR3 runs 15 residues. Between the trimmed V and J ends, which lost 2 bases and 0 bases, there was a span of 5 bases. Germline V lookup: CDR1 MNHEY, CDR2 SVGEGT.

In regard to this clone: A junction end diverges from the germline sequence, so it may reflect a read error. The chain recombines TRBV4-1 with TRBJ1-2; D is perhaps TRBD1 (6 bases). Germline CDR1 is MGHRA and CDR2 is YSYEKL. This CDR3 spans 17 amino acids. The CDR3 bases are TGCGCCAGCAGCCACCTCCCGTGGGGTGCAGGGGACTACGGCTACACCTTC. It specifies CASSHLPWGAGDYGYTF.

This chain connects TRBV7-9 to TRBJ1-4; D ambiguous. The CDR3 has 15 residues. CDR1 is SEHNR and CDR2 is FQNEAQ in the germline V gene (reference sequence). V lost 1 base, J lost 4 bases, and 10 bases lay in between. The CDR3 region is CASSLEGGNNEKLFF. CDR3 DNA sequence: TGTGCCAGCAGCTTAGAAGGTGGGAATAATGAAAAACTGTTTTTT.

This chain uses TRBV19 with TRBJ1-1; D unresolved. The CDR3 covers 13 residues. The V gene lost 8 bases and the J gene lost 0 bases, with 10 bases spanning the gap. Per the germline V gene, CDR1 is LNHDA and CDR2 is SQIVND (reference sequence). The CDR3, as DNA: TGTGCCAGTCAAGACACAGTGAACACTGAAGCTTTCTTT. It translates to CASQDTVNTEAFF.

Only one count was recorded for this clone. V gene TRBV4-1 combines with J gene TRBJ1-2, with TRBD1 as a possible D gene (6 bases). The V end was cut by 1 base, the J end by 3 bases, with 18 bases between. The CDR3 extends over 17 amino acids. CDR1 is MGHRA and CDR2 is YSYEKL in the germline V gene. The CDR3 is CASSQGGTFYGDYGYTF. In DNA form, the CDR3 reads TGCGCCAGCAGCCAAGGTGGGACATTCTATGGGGACTATGGCTACACCTTC.

V is TRBV3-1 (or the pseudogene TRBV3-2) and J is TRBJ1-4; TRBD1 matches at 7 bases. The CDR3 runs to 14 residues. Germline V CDR1 and CDR2: LGHDT, YNNKEL (reference sequence). The junction had 7 bases not matched to a gene; V was cut back by 0 bases and J by 12 bases. The CDR3 DNA is TGTGCCAGCAGCCAAGAGGTCCGGGACAGACAACTGTTTTTT. Its translation: CASSQEVRDRQLFF.

The chain joins TRBV5-1 to TRBJ2-1; 8 positions agree with TRBD2. The germline CDR1 and CDR2 sequences are SGHRS and YFSETQ. V was clipped by 3 bases and J by 3 bases; unmatched bases: 5. The CDR3 is 15 amino acids. CDR3 bases: TGCGCCAGCAGCTCTCCCACTAGCGGCTACAATGAGCAGTTCTTC. The encoded protein is CASSSPTSGYNEQFF.

There are a few counts of this clone. The rearrangement links TRBV5-4 to TRBJ1-1; no definite D call. CDR3 size: 15 residues. V was trimmed by 6 bases and J by 2 bases, leaving 17 bases between them. CDR1 is SGHNT and CDR2 is YYREEE in the germline V gene (reference sequence). This chain's CDR3 is CASTQLTAVNTEAFF. CDR3 sequence (DNA): TGTGCCAGCACCCAATTGACTGCTGTAAACACTGAAGCTTTCTTT.

This clone came up once. The chain carries TRBV7-2 and TRBJ1-4; D ambiguous. CDR1 SGHTA and CDR2 FQGNSA come from the germline V gene. With 0 bases removed from V and 2 bases from J, the gap between germline ends came to 25 bases. The CDR3 length is 21 residues. CDR3: CASSLAPLWGTSPATNEKLFF. The CDR3 DNA sequence: TGTGCCAGCAGCTTAGCGCCTCTGTGGGGTACTTCACCTGCGACTAATGAAAAACTGTTTTTT.

J is TRBJ2-1 and V is TRBV5-4, with 8 bases aligning to TRBD1. The trim removed 4 bases at V and 4 bases at J, leaving 10 bases unmatched. Per the germline V gene, CDR1 is SGHNT and CDR2 is YYREEE (reference sequence). This CDR3 contains 16 residues. The CDR3 region is CASSERGQEFYNEQFF. In DNA, the CDR3 is TGTGCCAGCAGCGAAAGGGGACAGGAATTTTACAATGAGCAGTTCTTC.

This chain connects TRBV6-6 to TRBJ1-1; unclear D gene. Germline V lookup: CDR1 MNHNY, CDR2 SVGAGI (reference sequence). CDR3 length: 13 residues. The V end was cut by 7 bases, the J end by 4 bases, with 13 bases between. The CDR3 region is CASKETGSTEAFF. In DNA, the CDR3 is TGTGCCAGCAAGGAAACCGGAAGCACTGAAGCTTTCTTT.

The rearrangement links TRBV7-9 to TRBJ1-6; maybe TRBD1 (6 bases). Germline V CDR1 and CDR2: SEHNR, FQNEAQ (reference sequence). V gave up 2 bases and J gave up 6 bases, with 11 bases separating them. The CDR3 consists of 15 residues. The CDR3 nucleotides read TGTGCCAGCAGCTTATCTTCAGGGGTTAATTCACCCCTCCACTTT. This encodes CASSLSSGVNSPLHF.

This clone was detected only a few times. V usage is TRBV5-1 and J usage is TRBJ1-6; 9 bases are shared with TRBD1. This CDR3 contains 15 residues. Trimming cost V 3 bases and J 7 bases; bases outside gene matches: 5. Germline V lookup: CDR1 SGHRS, CDR2 YFSETQ. CDR3 coding DNA: TGCGCCAGCAGCTCCTCAGGACAGGGGAATTCACCCCTCCACTTT. Translation gives CASSSSGQGNSPLHF.

The chain uses TRBV2 and TRBJ1-1, with D possibly TRBD1 on 5 matching bases. Germline assignment: CDR1 SNHLY and CDR2 FYNNEI. V lost 9 bases to trimming and J lost 1 base, with 12 bases between them. The CDR3 extends over 13 amino acids. The CDR3 here is CARAGRQNTEAFF. In nucleotides, the CDR3 is TGTGCCAGGGCGGGACGGCAGAACACTGAAGCTTTCTTT.

The rearrangement joins TRBV7-3 to TRBJ2-3; 7 positions match TRBD2. J was trimmed by 2 bases and V by 1 base; bases with no gene match: 9. The CDR3 extends over 17 amino acids. Per the germline V gene, CDR1 is SGHTA and CDR2 is FQGTGA. CDR3 bases: TGTGCCAGCAGCTTAAAGGGGACTACCCCCTACACAGATACGCAGTATTTT. This encodes CASSLKGTTPYTDTQYF.

The chain combines TRBV29-1 with TRBJ1-2; D uncertain. Germline CDR1 SQVTM, CDR2 ANQGSEA. V was shortened by 4 bases and J by 3 bases, with 12 bases between the two germline ends. The CDR3 totals 13 residues. The CDR3, as DNA: TGCAGCGTTGTAGACATGTCCTACTATGGCTACACCTTC. The encoded protein is CSVVDMSYYGYTF.

The chain carries TRBV6-5 and TRBJ1-4; 9 nucleotides agree with TRBD1. Looked up from germline, CDR1 is MNHEY and CDR2 is SVGAGI. The CDR3 runs to 14 residues. V trimming: 7 bases; J trimming: 8 bases; junction bases outside the gene matches: 8. Written as DNA, the CDR3 is TGTGCCAGCACCCCGGGACAGGGTCTAGAAAAACTGTTTTTT. Residues: CASTPGQGLEKLFF.

V is TRBV2 and J is TRBJ2-2; 10 nucleotides match TRBD1. The CDR3 contains 15 residues. Trimming at V came to 7 bases and at J to 5 bases, leaving 7 bases not matched to a gene. Germline V gives CDR1 SNHLY, CDR2 FYNNEI. The CDR3 DNA reads TGTGCCAGCACCCTGACAGGGGGCGGGACCGGGGAGCTGTTTTTT. Its protein product is CASTLTGGGTGELFF.

This clone was detected a few times. V usage is TRBV19 and J usage is TRBJ1-6; D is unresolved. The CDR3 length is 16 residues. V dropped 6 bases and J dropped 2 bases, with 14 bases sitting between them. Germline V gene lookup returns CDR1 LNHDA and CDR2 SQIVND (reference sequence). The DNA of the CDR3 is TGTGCCAGTAGAGGTCGGGAAGGTGCCTATAATTCACCCCTCCACTTT. It codes for CASRGREGAYNSPLHF.

This clone was observed once. The chain joins TRBV10-3 to TRBJ2-1; 9 bases are a match to TRBD2. The germline V gene has CDR1 ENHRY and CDR2 SYGVKD. The ends lost 8 bases at V and 8 bases at J; junction bases unmatched: 13. The CDR3 is made up of 15 amino acids. For the CDR3, the DNA is TGTGCCATCGGTTTGGGCGGGGGGGCCCTCCATGAGCAGTTCTTC. This sequence encodes CAIGLGGGALHEQFF.

The chain links TRBV7-2 to TRBJ1-4, with 9 bases lining up with TRBD1. The CDR3 runs to 14 residues. The trim removed 5 bases at V and 5 bases at J, leaving 3 bases unmatched. Germline CDR1 is SGHTA and CDR2 is FQGNSA. The CDR3 reads CASSLTGGNEKLFF. CDR3 DNA: TGTGCCAGCAGCCTGACAGGGGGGAATGAAAAACTGTTTTTT.

This chain uses TRBV7-9 with TRBJ1-1; D remains unclear. CDR1 is SEHNR, CDR2 FQNEAQ, per germline (reference sequence). Deletions cut 1 base from V and 4 bases from J, with 10 bases between. There are 14 residues in the CDR3. Written as DNA, the CDR3 is TGTGCCAGCAGCTTAGACCGATATGGCACTGAAGCTTTCTTT. It is translated as CASSLDRYGTEAFF.